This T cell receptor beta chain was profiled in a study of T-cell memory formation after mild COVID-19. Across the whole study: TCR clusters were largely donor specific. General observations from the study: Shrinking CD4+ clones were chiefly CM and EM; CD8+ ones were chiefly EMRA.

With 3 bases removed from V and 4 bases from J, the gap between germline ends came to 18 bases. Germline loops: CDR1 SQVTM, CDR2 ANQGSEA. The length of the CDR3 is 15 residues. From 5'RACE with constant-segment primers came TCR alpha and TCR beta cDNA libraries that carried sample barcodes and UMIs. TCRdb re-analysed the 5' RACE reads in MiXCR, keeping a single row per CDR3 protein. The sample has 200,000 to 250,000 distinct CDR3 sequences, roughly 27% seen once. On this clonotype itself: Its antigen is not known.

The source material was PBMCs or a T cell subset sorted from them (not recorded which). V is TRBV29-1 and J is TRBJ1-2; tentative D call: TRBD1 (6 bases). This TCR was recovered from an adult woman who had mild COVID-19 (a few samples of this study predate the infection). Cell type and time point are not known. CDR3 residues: CSVDNRVPGGYGYTF. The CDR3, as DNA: TGCAGCGTTGATAACAGGGTCCCCGGAGGCTATGGCTACACCTTC. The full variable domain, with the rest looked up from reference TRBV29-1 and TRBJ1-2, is SAVISQKPSRDICQRGTSLTIQCQVDSQVTMMFWYRQQPGQSLTLIATANQGSEATYESGFVIDKFPISRPNLTFSTLTVSNMSPEDSSIYLCSVDNRVPGGYGYTFGSGTRLTVV.